This T cell receptor beta chain was retrieved from a study of technical replicates of blood from several donors. This clone was detected once. Produced via immunoSEQ multiplex PCR; TCRdb's table is partial and in-frame only. Here the sample spans around 70,000 clones, roughly 92% being singletons. The germline CDR1 and CDR2 sequences are SGHRS and YFSETQ. Trimming left V 3 bases short and J 2 bases short, with 23 bases between. The CDR3 covers 18 residues. This sequence was found in a human donor in good health. The specimen was T cells isolated from PBMCs. The chain uses TRBV5-1 and TRBJ1-2; possibly TRBD1 for D (6 bases). Here the CDR3 DNA reads TGCGCCAGCAGCTCCCCTGGGGAACCAGGGGTGGGAAACTATGGCTACACCTTC. Translated, it gives CASSSPGEPGVGNYGYTF.